These 30 T cell receptor beta chains were all obtained from the same sample, sequenced in a study of cytomegalovirus exposure and HLA in healthy donors. Primers included in the PCR were 60 Vbeta and 13 Jbeta primers. Sequenced by immunoSEQ multiplex PCR; TCRdb stores in-frame clones only, minus some. The top ten clones hold 2.5% to 3% of a sample with around 94,000 clones, approximately 82% of them seen once. The specimen sequenced was PBMCs. These receptors were collected from a man aged 40-49 years in good health and CMV-seronegative.

This clone occurred a few times. The chain has TRBV29-1 and TRBJ1-3; the D gene is possibly TRBD1 (5 bases). CDR1 and CDR2 (germline): SQVTM, ANQGSEA. This CDR3 contains 17 residues. The ends were cut back, 0 bases at V and 0 bases at J, with 15 bases in the middle. CDR3 residues: CSVEDQSGAYSGNTIYF. The CDR3 bases are TGCAGCGTTGAAGATCAGAGTGGGGCCTACTCTGGAAACACCATATATTTT.

The chain employs TRBV30 and TRBJ2-5; TRBD2 matches at 14 bases. The CDR3 is 16 amino acids. Germline CDR1 GTSNPN, CDR2 SVGIG (reference sequence). Trimming took 5 bases from V and 5 from J; bases not matched to a gene: 10. CDR3 nucleotide sequence: TGTGCCTGGGCCCGGGGACTAGCGGGAGCGTGGGAGACCCAGTACTTC. This translates into CAWARGLAGAWETQYF.

The chain links TRBV5-4 to TRBJ1-1, with 8 bases matching TRBD1. There are 16 residues in the CDR3. CDR1 SGHNT and CDR2 YYREEE come from the germline V gene (reference sequence). Losses at the gene ends were 0 bases for V and 3 bases for J; bases not matched to a gene: 7. CDR3 loop: CASSLGTGILDTEAFF. CDR3 bases: TGTGCCAGCAGCTTGGGGACAGGGATCTTAGACACTGAAGCTTTCTTT.

J is TRBJ2-7 and V is TRBV10-2; TRBD1 aligns across 7 bases. CDR1 and CDR2 from the germline V gene are WSHSY and SAAADI. V lost 4 bases and J lost 3; bases outside the gene matches: 3. The CDR3 runs to 13 residues. The CDR3 coding sequence is TGCGCCAGCAGTGGACAGGGAATCTACGAGCAGTACTTC. Translation: CASSGQGIYEQYF.

CDR3 in amino acids: CASSIHRDSPNTEAFF. In nucleotides, the CDR3 is TGTGCCAGTAGTATTCACCGGGACAGCCCTAACACTGAAGCTTTCTTT. V is TRBV19 and J is TRBJ1-1; the match to TRBD1 covers 7 bases. The CDR3 loop spans 16 amino acids. Germline CDR1 reads LNHDA; CDR2 reads SQIVND (reference sequence). J lost 2 bases, V lost 3 bases, and 9 bases had no gene match.

J is TRBJ2-3 and V is TRBV27, with D unresolved. The length of the CDR3 is 13 residues. V lost 5 bases to trimming and J lost 4 bases, with 10 bases between them. CDR1 is MNHEY and CDR2 is SMNVEV in the germline V gene (reference sequence). CDR3: CASSHGGADTQYF. The CDR3 DNA reads TGTGCCAGCAGTCACGGTGGTGCAGATACGCAGTATTTT.

The rearrangement links TRBV6-7 to TRBJ2-3; 9 bases are a match to TRBD1. TRBV6-7 is identified as an open reading frame with a role that is uncertain. With 6 bases clipped from V and 4 bases from J, the junction kept 8 bases outside the gene matches. This CDR3 has 15 amino acids. CDR3 sequence reads: CASSNGQGKADTQYF. The CDR3 coding sequence is TGTGCCAGCAGCAATGGACAGGGGAAAGCAGATACGCAGTATTTT.

V usage is TRBV2 and J usage is TRBJ2-1; 9 nucleotides agree with TRBD1. This CDR3 is built from 14 residues. In germline, CDR1 is SNHLY, CDR2 FYNNEI. V lost 6 bases, J lost 3 bases, and 3 bases stayed unmatched. CDR3 sequence reads: CASRYRGLYNEQFF. The CDR3 DNA reads TGTGCCAGCAGGTACAGGGGGCTCTACAATGAGCAGTTCTTC.

The rearrangement links TRBV7-9 to TRBJ2-7; maybe TRBD1 (6 bases). Trimming left V 0 bases short and J 11 bases short, with 11 bases between. The CDR3 is 12 residues long. The germline V gene has CDR1 SEHNR and CDR2 FQNEAQ (reference sequence). The CDR3: CASSLAMGAEYF. DNA for the CDR3: TGTGCCAGCAGCTTAGCGATGGGGGCAGAGTACTTC.

The chain links TRBV5-3 to TRBJ1-1; D is unclear. TRBV5-3 carries the ORF label, with uncertain function. The V and J ends lost 2 bases and 10 bases respectively, with 12 bases between them. The CDR3 sequence is 12 residues long. The chain's CDR3 is CARSLRRVAAFF. The CDR3 DNA follows: TGTGCCAGAAGCTTACGGAGGGTCGCAGCTTTCTTT.

This clone was picked up a small number of times. A read error may account for a junction end that differs from germline. J is TRBJ2-3 and V is TRBV9; 11 bases align to TRBD2. This CDR3 comprises 13 residues. From germline, CDR1 is SGDLS and CDR2 YYNGEE. The CDR3 reads CASSVGISGGVDF. The CDR3 DNA reads TGTGCCAGCAGCGTTGGGATTAGCGGGGGGGTAGATTTT.

This clone was recorded once. The V gene is TRBV6-5, the J gene TRBJ2-5; D unresolved. The CDR3 totals 14 residues. Trimming cost V 0 bases and J 5 bases, with 10 bases left between them. Germline CDR1 is MNHEY and CDR2 is SVGAGI. The DNA of the CDR3 is TGTGCCAGCAGTTACTCTATTCCCCCGGAGACCCAGTACTTC. Translation: CASSYSIPPETQYF.

This clone was seen just once. V is TRBV27 and J is TRBJ1-6; perhaps TRBD1 as D (5 bases). There are 16 residues in the CDR3. Trimming pared 5 bases from V and 5 bases from J, leaving 16 bases between. Germline CDR1 is MNHEY and CDR2 is SMNVEV (reference sequence). The DNA for the CDR3 is TGTGCCAGCAGTCCGCTGGGGCAGGGAAATAATTCACCCCTCCACTTT. It is translated as CASSPLGQGNNSPLHF.

This chain uses TRBV19 with TRBJ1-2; tentative D call: TRBD1 (5 bases). This CDR3 has 15 residues. Germline values: CDR1 LNHDA, CDR2 SQIVND (reference sequence). The V and J ends lost 7 bases and 0 bases respectively, with 15 bases between them. The CDR3 sequence is CASTSQQGPNYGYTF. The CDR3 DNA reads as TGTGCCAGTACCTCCCAGCAGGGTCCTAACTATGGCTACACCTTC.

This chain connects TRBV7-2 to TRBJ1-6; D is uncertain. This CDR3 has 12 amino acids. CDR1 and CDR2 (germline): SGHTA, FQGNSA. V was pared by 5 bases and J by 9 bases, with 8 bases between. Written as DNA, the CDR3 is TGTGCCAGCAGCACCTACAGTTCACCCCTCCACTTT. It encodes CASSTYSSPLHF.

CDR3 coding DNA: TGCGCCAGCAGCCAAGATCGGACAGGGAGGGCCACTGAAGCTTTCTTT. Amino acids: CASSQDRTGRATEAFF. This sequence joins TRBV4-3 and TRBJ1-1; 8 nucleotides align to TRBD1. The CDR3 has 16 amino acids. Germline CDR1 is LGHNA and CDR2 is YSLEER. The J segment lost 4 bases and the V segment lost 0 bases, leaving 7 bases of the junction unmatched.

The chain joins TRBV5-4 to TRBJ2-2; TRBD2 matches at 7 bases. The CDR3 loop spans 15 amino acids. J lost 4 bases, V lost 4 bases, and 7 bases had no gene match. The germline gives CDR1 SGHNT, CDR2 YYREEE (reference sequence). For the CDR3, the DNA is TGTGCCAGCAGCCCCTCGGGAGGACGCACCGGGGAGCTGTTTTTT. Translating it yields CASSPSGGRTGELFF. The whole variable domain, remainder taken from reference TRBV5-4 and TRBJ2-2, is ETGVTQSPTHLIKTRGQQVTLRCSSQSGHNTVSWYQQALGQGPQFIFQYYREEENGRGNFPPRFSGLQFPNYSSELNVNALELDDSALYLCASSPSGGRTGELFFGEGSRLTVL.

This clone was recorded a few times. The chain carries TRBV7-6 and TRBJ1-1, with D unresolved. CDR3 length: 15 residues. From germline, CDR1 is SGHVS and CDR2 FNYEAQ. Trimming left V 2 bases short and J 0 bases short, with 10 bases between. CDR3 sequence: CASSLISPVNTEAFF. CDR3 nucleotide sequence: TGTGCCAGCAGCTTAATCTCCCCGGTGAACACTGAAGCTTTCTTT.

The chain couples TRBV5-1 to TRBJ2-7, with 12 bases lining up with TRBD2. The V segment lost 2 bases and the J segment 5 bases; nucleotides outside the gene matches: 5. Germline V gene data show CDR1 as SGHRS and CDR2 as YFSETQ. The CDR3 covers 15 residues. Written as DNA, the CDR3 is TGCGCCAGCAGCTTAAGACTAGCGGGGGACCACGAGCAGTACTTC. Translating it yields CASSLRLAGDHEQYF.

The V gene is TRBV14, the J gene TRBJ2-7; 9 bases are shared with TRBD1. Trimming cost V 4 bases and J 3 bases; bases outside gene matches: 7. The CDR3 contains 15 residues. CDR1 is SGHDN, CDR2 FVKESK, per germline. CDR3 amino acids: CASSLRTGDIYEQYF. The CDR3 DNA reads as TGTGCCAGCAGCCTTAGGACAGGGGATATCTACGAGCAGTACTTC.

This clone was counted once. The rearrangement joins TRBV5-1 to TRBJ1-1; the match to TRBD1 covers 9 bases. There are 14 residues in the CDR3. From germline, CDR1 is SGHRS and CDR2 YFSETQ. V lost 2 bases and J lost 8; bases outside the gene matches: 7. CDR3: CASSFSGQGGEAFF. The CDR3 nucleotides are TGCGCCAGCAGCTTCTCGGGACAGGGAGGGGAAGCTTTCTTT.

This clone was found a few times. The rearrangement uses TRBV7-9 and TRBJ1-5; D remains unclear. In germline, CDR1 is SEHNR, CDR2 FQNEAQ (reference sequence). There are 15 residues in the CDR3. Trimming pared 5 bases from V and 0 bases from J, leaving 11 bases between. CDR3 DNA sequence: TGTGCCAGCAGCCCGGGTCCTTATAGCAATCAGCCCCAGCATTTT. It encodes CASSPGPYSNQPQHF. The whole variable domain, remainder taken from reference TRBV7-9 and TRBJ1-5, is DTGVSQNPRHKITKRGQNVTFRCDPISEHNRLYWYRQTLGQGPEFLTYFQNEAQLEKSRLLSDRFSAERPKGSFSTLEIQRTEQGDSAMYLCASSPGPYSNQPQHFGDGTRLSIL.

The V gene is TRBV6-5, the J gene TRBJ2-1, with TRBD2 matching over 7 bases. J gave up 2 bases and V 5 bases, and 6 bases lay outside the gene matches. This CDR3 has 15 amino acids. Germline values: CDR1 MNHEY, CDR2 SVGAGI. CDR3 loop: CASSRTGTTYNEQFF. CDR3 nucleotides: TGTGCCAGCAGTCGTACCGGGACTACCTACAATGAGCAGTTCTTC.

The chain links TRBV9 to TRBJ1-2; maybe TRBD1 (5 bases). The CDR3 runs 13 residues. The V end was cut by 4 bases, the J end by 6 bases, with 13 bases between. The germline V gene encodes CDR1 SGDLS and CDR2 YYNGEE. DNA for the CDR3: TGTGCCAGCAGCCCACAACAGGAGCATGGCTACACCTTC. Amino acids: CASSPQQEHGYTF.

This chain links TRBV5-1 with TRBJ2-3; D ambiguous. Trimming stripped 2 bases from V and 5 bases from J, with 9 bases between. CDR1 is SGHRS and CDR2 is YFSETQ in the germline V gene. There are 13 residues in the CDR3. For the CDR3, the DNA is TGCGCCAGCAGCTTTCTCGGTGGAGATACGCAGTATTTT. Protein: CASSFLGGDTQYF.

The chain links TRBV9 to TRBJ1-1; D unclear. The germline CDR1 and CDR2 sequences are SGDLS and YYNGEE. Trimming cost V 0 bases and J 1 base, with 7 bases left between them. The CDR3 covers 14 residues. This chain's CDR3 is CASSVDLRNTEAFF. The CDR3, as DNA: TGTGCCAGCAGCGTAGATCTCCGGAACACTGAAGCTTTCTTT.

The rearrangement links TRBV5-1 to TRBJ2-6, with TRBD1 as a possible D gene (6 bases). Germline V lookup: CDR1 SGHRS, CDR2 YFSETQ. This CDR3 spans 17 amino acids. Trimming removed 2 bases from V and 2 bases from J, with 14 bases in between. The CDR3 here is CASSFRTDWTGANVLTF. The CDR3 nucleotides are TGCGCCAGCAGCTTCCGGACAGACTGGACTGGGGCCAACGTCCTGACTTTC.

The chain recombines TRBV21-1 with TRBJ2-3; no DNA check was done on the table's D call, TRBD1. TRBV21-1 is classified as a pseudogene. This CDR3 has 16 residues. The CDR3 reads CASSGQGGLFTNTQYF. Written as DNA, the CDR3 is TGTGCCAGCAGCGGACAAGGGGGCCTTTTTACGAATACGCAGTATTTT.

The chain employs TRBV9 and TRBJ1-4, with D uncertain. The V gene's germline CDR1 is SGDLS and CDR2 YYNGEE. The CDR3 contains 14 residues. The V and J ends lost 4 bases and 4 bases respectively, with 11 bases between them. CDR3 sequence: CASSRWRGNEKLFF. The CDR3, as DNA: TGTGCCAGCAGCCGATGGCGGGGTAATGAAAAACTGTTTTTT.

This chain joins TRBV7-9 and TRBJ2-7, with D possibly being TRBD1 (5 bases). The CDR3 is 15 residues long. Deletions cut 2 bases from V and 0 bases from J, with 11 bases between. Per the germline V gene, CDR1 is SEHNR and CDR2 is FQNEAQ (reference sequence). CDR3 loop: CASSLTTAISYEQYF. The CDR3 DNA is TGTGCCAGCAGCTTAACGACAGCCATCTCCTACGAGCAGTACTTC.